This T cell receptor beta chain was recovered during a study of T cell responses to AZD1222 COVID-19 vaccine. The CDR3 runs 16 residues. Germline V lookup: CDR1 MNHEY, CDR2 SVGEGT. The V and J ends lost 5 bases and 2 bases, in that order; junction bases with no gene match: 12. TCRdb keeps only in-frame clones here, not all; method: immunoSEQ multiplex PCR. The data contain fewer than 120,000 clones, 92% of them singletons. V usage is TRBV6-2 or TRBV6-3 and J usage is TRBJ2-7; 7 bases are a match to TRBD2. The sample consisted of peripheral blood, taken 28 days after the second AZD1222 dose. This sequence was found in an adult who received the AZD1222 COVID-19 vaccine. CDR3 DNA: TGTGCCAGCAGTCCCACCTGGGGGACTATCCCCTACGAGCAGTACTTC. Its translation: CASSPTWGTIPYEQYF.